This TCR beta chain came from a study of PD-1 blockade in classical Hodgkin lymphoma. The CDR3 sequence is 20 residues long. Per germline, CDR1 GTSNPN and CDR2 SVGIG (reference sequence). V was clipped by 0 bases and J by 1 base; unmatched bases: 17. The method was immunoSEQ multiplex PCR; TCRdb's version includes in-frame clones alone and lacks a portion of them. The table records about 35,000 clones, roughly 90% of them present only once. There was relapse after autologous stem cell transplantation in every patient, and there was variation in brentuximab vedotin exposure. Thawed PBMCs underwent magnetic negative selection to yield purified CD4+ T cells.

Source: CD4+ T cells from blood, taken at baseline. The chain is built from TRBV30 and TRBJ2-1; 8 nucleotides agree with TRBD2. This clonotype originated in a human donor with classical Hodgkin lymphoma. CDR3 loop: CAWSVRWGLESGASYNEQFF. The CDR3 DNA sequence: TGTGCCTGGAGTGTACGTTGGGGACTAGAATCGGGTGCATCCTACAATGAGCAGTTCTTC.